This T cell receptor beta chain was retrieved from a study of blood T cell repertoires in COVID-19. Germline loops: CDR1 SQVTM, CDR2 ANQGSEA. The CDR3 extends over 15 amino acids. Unmatched junction bases numbered 11, after V lost 3 bases and J lost 4 bases. Clones were sequenced by immunoSEQ multiplex PCR, and TCRdb holds only the in-frame ones, with some missing. The sample shows some 280,000 clones, just under 85% of them seen only once. The chain couples TRBV29-1 to TRBJ1-2; 7 nucleotides align to TRBD1. The sequence came from a woman between 45 and 65 years old with active or convalescent COVID-19. The sample consisted of peripheral blood. The CDR3 loop reads CSVDLPTGSTYGYTF. CDR3 sequence (DNA): TGCAGCGTTGACTTACCGACAGGGTCAACCTATGGCTACACCTTC.